This TCR beta chain was captured by sequencing in a study of long-term antiretroviral therapy in people with HIV. Study findings and constraints: On ART adherence, viral resistance or therapy changes, no data were available. Collection of the blood, which took place between the mid-2000s and the late 2010s, possibly occurred under older ART regimens.

An immunoSEQ assay, version v3.0, was performed at survey level. Using immunoSEQ multiplex PCR, the repertoire was profiled, and TCRdb retains in-frame clones only, with some absent. The table has about 34,000 clones, under 90% seen once. With respect to this clone: Its antigen is currently unknown.

HIV-positive participants were all treated in the United States. DNA was extracted from around 0.96-9.9 million thawed cryopreserved PBMC. Here the sequenced sample was unsorted PBMCs, taken 0.4 years before starting antiretroviral therapy. This receptor was taken from a man between 18 and 29 years old with HIV.

CDR3 in DNA: TGCAGCGTTGATAGAGGGAGGGGGCGCGATACGCAGTATTTT. Amino acid sequence: CSVDRGRGRDTQYF. V and J are TRBV29-1 and TRBJ2-3, with D tentatively TRBD1 or TRBD2 (7 bases each). Trimming cost V 3 bases and J 6 bases, with 16 bases left between them. From germline, CDR1 is SQVTM and CDR2 ANQGSEA. The CDR3 is 14 amino acids.